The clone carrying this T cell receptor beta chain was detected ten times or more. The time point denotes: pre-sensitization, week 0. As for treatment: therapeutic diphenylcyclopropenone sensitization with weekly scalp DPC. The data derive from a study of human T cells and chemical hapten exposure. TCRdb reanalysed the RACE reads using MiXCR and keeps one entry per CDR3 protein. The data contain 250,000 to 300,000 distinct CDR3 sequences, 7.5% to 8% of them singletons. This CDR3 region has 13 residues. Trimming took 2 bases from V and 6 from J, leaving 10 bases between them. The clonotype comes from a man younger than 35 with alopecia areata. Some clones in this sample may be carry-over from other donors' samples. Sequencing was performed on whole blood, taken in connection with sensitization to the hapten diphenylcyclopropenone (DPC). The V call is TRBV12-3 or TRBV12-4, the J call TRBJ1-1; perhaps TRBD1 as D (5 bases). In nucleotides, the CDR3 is TGTGCCAGCAGTTTACTCTGGGGCGCTGAAGCTTTCTTT. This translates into CASSLLWGAEAFF.